This T cell receptor (beta chain) was sequenced for a study of cytomegalovirus exposure and HLA in healthy donors. About this clone itself: Its antigen is not known.

Notes on the study in general: For most TCR beta V segments, an earlier analysis put the productive rate at about 87% or about 30% of the time.

A multiplex PCR was run with 60 Vbeta primers and 13 Jbeta primers. The data were produced by immunoSEQ multiplex PCR, yet TCRdb's version contains in-frame clones alone and is incomplete. The sample table sets out approximately 120,000 clones. This receptor was identified in a man in his forties in good health and CMV-seronegative. Sequenced sample: PBMCs.

The CDR3 DNA sequence: TGTGCCAGCAGTTACAACAGGGGCGCCCCCGGAGAAAAACTGTTTTTT. This codes for CASSYNRGAPGEKLFF. This chain joins TRBV6-5 and TRBJ1-4; 7 bases line up with TRBD1. Losses at the gene ends were 2 bases for V and 8 bases for J; bases not matched to a gene: 11. Germline V gene sequence: CDR1 MNHEY, CDR2 SVGAGI. The CDR3 loop spans 16 amino acids.